This T cell receptor beta chain originates from a study of blood T cell repertoires in COVID-19. For the study at large: Specimens from acute and convalescent COVID-19 originated in the United States, Italy and Spain. T cells, B-cell-depleted T cells, or PBMCs supplied cDNA or gDNA.

Per the authors' pipeline: From reference gene primer amplification, estimates of nucleated cell counts were derived. TCRdb's copy holds only in-frame clones and misses some; the assay was immunoSEQ multiplex PCR. The D gene and trimming were derived from the DNA, and the V and J assignments and clone size from that table. The sample shows 200,000 to 300,000 clones, 83% of them seen only once. This CDR3 region has 16 residues. Germline V gene lookup returns CDR1 LNHDA and CDR2 SQIVND (reference sequence). Trimming left V 5 bases short and J 3 bases short, with 14 bases between. J is TRBJ2-6 and V is TRBV19; TRBD2 is a possible D gene (6 bases). The sequence was obtained from a human donor in a cohort sampled during active COVID-19. The specimen sequenced was peripheral blood. The CDR3 region is CASSPRGGVGANVLTF. CDR3 in DNA: TGTGCCAGTAGTCCAAGGGGCGGGGTTGGGGCCAACGTCCTGACTTTC. Drawing the rest from reference TRBV19 and TRBJ2-6, the complete variable domain is DGGITQSPKYLFRKEGQNVTLSCEQNLNHDAMYWYRQDPGQGLRLIYYSQIVNDFQKGDIAEGYSVSREKKESFPLTVTSAQKNPTAFYLCASSPRGGVGANVLTFGAGSRLTVL.